This T cell receptor beta chain was recorded in a study of HIV-infected patients and healthy controls. The CDR3 is made up of 17 amino acids. V lost 4 bases to trimming and J lost 4 bases; unmatched junction nucleotides: 14. Germline V CDR1 and CDR2: SGDLS, YYNGEE. This clonotype was recorded a few times. TCRdb called the 5' RACE reads again in MiXCR, with one record for every CDR3 protein. The table has 50,000 to 80,000 distinct CDR3 sequences, about a fifth seen once. The sequencing sample was made of CD4+ T cells from blood. This receptor was obtained from a human donor in good health. This chain uses TRBV9 with TRBJ1-3; 7 nucleotides agree with TRBD1. CDR3 residues: CASSSQPEQGSGNTIYF. CDR3 bases: TGTGCCAGCAGCTCCCAACCTGAACAGGGGTCGGGAAACACCATATATTTT.